The entry below gives a single TCR beta chain sequence along with its context. Its specificity is unknown. This specimen belongs to a study of blood T cells in healthy people across ages. Regarding the study as a whole: Without sorted subsets, naive and antigen-experienced compartments could not be conclusively compared.

From germline, CDR1 is LNHDA and CDR2 SQIVND (reference sequence). The CDR3 covers 14 residues. Sample-barcoded 5' priming and a J-beta primer mix drove a second PCR of about 6 to 12 cycles. TCRdb passed the 5' RACE reads through MiXCR, listing each CDR3 protein once. The table records some 760,000 distinct CDR3 sequences, roughly 25% of them present only once. This sample also appeared in a second study, on T cells of mothers and their children. That work adds: The sample comes from roughly 9 healthy Caucasian donors: mothers and children.

The receptor's source is a boy younger than 18 in good health. The sequenced sample was blood. This rearrangement joins TRBV19 to TRBJ2-1; 8 bases match TRBD1. The end of the DNA fits TRBJ2-5 better, so the J call may be wrong. CDR3: CASSMGTGQETQYF. Here the CDR3 DNA reads TGTGCCAGTAGTATGGGGACAGGTCAAGAGACCCAGTACTTC.